Presented here are 5 T cell receptor beta chains from one specimen sequenced in a study of shared clonotypes between healthy human individuals. The assay was immunoSEQ multiplex PCR, and TCRdb's table has in-frame clones only and misses some. The top ten hold less than 0.3% of the sample, which has 700,000 to 950,000 clones, roughly 96% seen once. Naive CD8 cells lacked CD45RO and underwent positive selection for CCR7, leaving out terminally differentiated effector memory CD45RA+ cells. The source material was naive CD8+ T cells sorted from blood. The receptors derive from a man in his thirties or forties in good health.

The chain employs TRBV27 and TRBJ2-1; 7 positions match TRBD2. Germline CDR1 MNHEY, CDR2 SMNVEV (reference sequence). This CDR3 is built from 14 residues. The trim removed 6 bases at V and 0 bases at J, leaving 2 bases unmatched. The CDR3 is CASRLASSYNEQFF. In nucleotides, the CDR3 is TGTGCCAGCAGACTAGCGAGCTCCTACAATGAGCAGTTCTTC.

The rearrangement links TRBV7-9 to TRBJ2-5, with 11 bases matching TRBD2. V was clipped by 6 bases and J by 3 bases; unmatched bases: 12. The CDR3 totals 17 residues. Germline V gene lookup returns CDR1 SEHNR and CDR2 FQNEAQ (reference sequence). The CDR3 loop is CASSYLIAGGPEETQYF. CDR3 DNA: TGTGCCAGCAGTTACTTAATAGCGGGAGGGCCGGAAGAGACCCAGTACTTC. Complete variable domain (other parts from reference TRBV7-9 and TRBJ2-5): DTGVSQNPRHKITKRGQNVTFRCDPISEHNRLYWYRQTLGQGPEFLTYFQNEAQLEKSRLLSDRFSAERPKGSFSTLEIQRTEQGDSAMYLCASSYLIAGGPEETQYFGPGTRLLVL.

The CDR3 coding sequence is TGTGCCAGCAGCTTTTACGGGGGCGACGAGCAGTACTTC. Protein: CASSFYGGDEQYF. V and J are TRBV5-4 and TRBJ2-7; D may match TRBD1 or TRBD2 (6 bases each). V lost 2 bases and J 5 bases, leaving 11 bases between the germline ends. Germline V lookup: CDR1 SGHNT, CDR2 YYREEE (reference sequence). This CDR3 is 13 amino acids long.

The rearrangement joins TRBV10-3 to TRBJ2-7; maybe TRBD1 (6 bases). Germline values: CDR1 ENHRY, CDR2 SYGVKD. The CDR3 contains 16 residues. Trimming shortened V by 0 bases and J by 0 bases, and 12 bases separated the two germline ends. The CDR3 DNA reads as TGTGCCATCAGTGAGTCTCGGCAGGGGAGCTCCTACGAGCAGTACTTC. Its translation is CAISESRQGSSYEQYF.

This chain joins TRBV30 and TRBJ2-1; D call uncertain. The CDR3 consists of 13 residues. Deletions cut 2 bases from V and 12 bases from J, with 17 bases between. CDR1 and CDR2 from the germline V gene are GTSNPN and SVGIG (reference sequence). CDR3 region: CAWSISTASGQFF. The CDR3 DNA follows: TGTGCCTGGAGTATAAGTACAGCTAGTGGGCAGTTCTTC.